Listed below are T cell receptor beta chains from one sample, sequenced in a study of T cell repertoires in ileal Crohn's disease. The assay was immunoSEQ multiplex PCR, and TCRdb's table has in-frame clones only and misses some. The profile shows approximately 15,000 clones, roughly three quarters of them singletons. Sequenced: ileal tissue. Receptors were obtained from an adult with Crohn's disease. Each CDR3 is given with its conserved first and last residue. The D gene is left open where the match is weak. The size field is filled for only some rows; it gives once, few, many or a size class.

CDR3	DNA	V	J	D	size
CASSQERTGDGAFF	TGCGCCAGCAGCCAAGAAAGGACAGGGGATGGAGCTTTCTTT	TRBV4-1	TRBJ1-1	TRBD1	.
CASSARGANEKLFF	TGTGCCAGCAGCGCAAGGGGGGCTAATGAAAAACTGTTTTTT	TRBV9	TRBJ1-4	.	few
CASTSGYNTEAFF	TGTGCCAGCACCAGTGGGTACAACACTGAAGCTTTCTTT	TRBV9	TRBJ1-1	.	.
CASSLAPGPYNEQFF	TGTGCCAGCAGCTTAGCTCCGGGACCTTACAATGAGCAGTTCTTC	TRBV7-2	TRBJ2-1	.	.
CASSPRPGFDSPHNEQFF	TGTGCCAGCAGTCCCCGTCCGGGGTTCGACTCACCACACAATGAGCAGTTCTTC	TRBV7-9	TRBJ2-1	.	.
CASSLGTGGRTDTQYF	TGCGCCAGCAGCTTGGGGACAGGGGGCCGTACAGATACGCAGTATTTT	TRBV5-1	TRBJ2-3	TRBD1	.
CASSVLRDSLTDTQYF	TGTGCCAGCAGCGTCTTGCGGGACAGTCTCACAGATACGCAGTATTTT	TRBV5-6	TRBJ2-3	.	medium-sized
CASSQPGSKGYGYTF	TGTGCCAGCTCACAACCGGGGTCAAAGGGGTATGGCTACACCTTC	TRBV18	TRBJ1-2	.	.
CASGVNMNTEAFF	TGTGCCAGCGGCGTGAACATGAACACTGAAGCTTTCTTT	TRBV6-5	TRBJ1-1	.	few
CASSETGHQYF	TGTGCCAGCAGCGAAACTGGTCACCAGTACTTC	TRBV7-9	TRBJ2-5	.	.
CASSRTGPTEAFF	TGTGCCAGTAGTAGGACAGGGCCCACTGAAGCTTTCTTT	TRBV19	TRBJ1-1	TRBD1	few
CAISESGTGTYEQYF	TGTGCCATCAGTGAGTCCGGGACAGGGACCTACGAGCAGTACTTC	TRBV10-3	TRBJ2-7	TRBD1	.
CASSLGTGSSTDTQYF	TGCGCCAGCAGCCTCGGGACAGGGTCTAGCACAGATACGCAGTATTTT	TRBV5-1	TRBJ2-3	TRBD1	.
CASSQRLASTYEQYF	TGTGCCAGCAGTCAGCGACTAGCGTCGACCTACGAGCAGTACTTC	TRBV28	TRBJ2-7	TRBD2	.
CASSLASEIRETQYF	TGTGCCAGCAGCTTAGCCAGCGAAATACGAGAGACCCAGTACTTC	TRBV5-6	TRBJ2-5	.	few
CASSIGTGRGQMNTEAFF	TGTGCCAGTAGTATCGGAACAGGGAGGGGGCAGATGAACACTGAAGCTTTCTTT	TRBV19	TRBJ1-1	TRBD1	.
CATSRVTGRRRATDTQYF	TGTGCCACCAGCAGAGTAACAGGGAGGAGAAGGGCCACAGATACGCAGTATTTT	TRBV15	TRBJ2-3	.	.
CASSPWGQPNNEQFF	TGTGCCAGCTCACCGTGGGGGCAGCCGAACAATGAGCAGTTCTTC	TRBV18	TRBJ2-1	.	.
CASSPRPGGQPQHF	TGTGCCAGCAGTCCCAGGCCAGGGGGACAGCCCCAGCATTTT	TRBV27	TRBJ1-5	TRBD1	once
CASRSGPTQETQYF	TGTGCCAGCAGGTCGGGACCGACGCAAGAGACCCAGTACTTC	TRBV2	TRBJ2-5	.	few
CASSLGTPGHGSPLHF	TGTGCCAGCAGCCTAGGGACGCCGGGGCACGGTTCACCCCTCCACTTT	TRBV7-2	TRBJ1-6	.	once
CAAAREDGTQYF	TGTGCCGCGGCCAGGGAGGATGGGACCCAGTACTTC	TRBV6-5	TRBJ2-5	.	.
CASTNWGGEQFF	TGTGCCAGCACAAACTGGGGGGGCGAGCAGTTCTTC	TRBV2	TRBJ2-1	.	.
CASSLRAGAIYEQYF	TGTGCCAGCAGCTTAAGGGCAGGGGCAATCTACGAGCAGTACTTC	TRBV13	TRBJ2-7	.	.